This T cell receptor beta chain was sequenced for a study of blood T cell repertoires in COVID-19. Across the study: Samples taken during acute and convalescent COVID-19 were collected in the United States, Italy and Spain.

Two negative PCRs, clearance, or symptom resolution characterized the recovered Cohort 3 donors. V shed 5 bases and J 4 bases; nucleotides not matched to a gene: 9. This CDR3 contains 15 residues. The germline V gene encodes CDR1 SGHVS and CDR2 FNYEAQ. Original handling: Reference gene primer amplification gave nucleated cell count estimates. Measured with immunoSEQ multiplex PCR; TCRdb has only the in-frame clones, and not every one. V, J and clone size derive from that table, while D and trimming were established from the DNA sequence. The table records roughly 400,000 clones, roughly nine tenths of them present only once.

The clonotype originates from a man aged 30 to 45 who had recovered from COVID-19. Sequences were obtained from PBMCs or T cells enriched from blood (not recorded which). The genes are TRBV7-6 and TRBJ2-7, with 9 bases aligning to TRBD1. CDR3 nucleotides: TGTGCCAGCAGCCCAGGACAGGGGAGGGGGTACGAGCAGTACTTC. Its protein is CASSPGQGRGYEQYF. Full variable domain (outside the CDR3, taken from reference TRBV7-6 and TRBJ2-7): GAGVSQSPRYKVTKRGQDVALRCDPISGHVSLYWYRQALGQGPEFLTYFNYEAQQDKSGLPNDRFSAERPEGSISTLTIQRTEQRDSAMYRCASSPGQGRGYEQYFGPGTRLTVT.